The T cell receptor (beta chain) described here comes from a study of control samples from healthy donors and cancer patients. The length of the CDR3 is 17 residues. Germline CDR1 reads SGDLS; CDR2 reads YYNGEE. V lost 3 bases, J lost 5 bases, and 10 bases stayed unmatched. Repertoires were generated with immunoSEQ multiplex PCR, while TCRdb's copy carries only in-frame clones and drops some. The sample records tens of thousands of clones, approximately 90% being singletons. This clone was detected once. The chain carries TRBV9 and TRBJ2-5; 13 bases line up with TRBD2. This clonotype was sampled from a woman aged 60-70 years with head and neck cancer. The sequenced sample consisted of PBMCs. The CDR3: CASSARRGLAGVETQYF. CDR3 DNA sequence: TGTGCCAGCAGCGCCCGACGTGGACTAGCGGGAGTGGAGACCCAGTACTTC.